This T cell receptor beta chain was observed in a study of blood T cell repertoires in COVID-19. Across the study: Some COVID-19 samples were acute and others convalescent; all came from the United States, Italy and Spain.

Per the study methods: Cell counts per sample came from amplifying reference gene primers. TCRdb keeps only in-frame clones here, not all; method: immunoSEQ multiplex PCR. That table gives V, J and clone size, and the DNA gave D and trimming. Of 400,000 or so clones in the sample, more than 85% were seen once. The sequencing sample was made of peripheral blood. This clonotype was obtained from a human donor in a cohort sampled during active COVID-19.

CDR3 region: CASSVGLRATEEEQFF. The CDR3 DNA follows: TGTGCCAGCAGCGTAGGTTTGAGGGCAACCGAGGAAGAGCAGTTCTTC. The V gene is TRBV9, the J gene TRBJ2-1; D is perhaps TRBD2 (5 bases). Germline values: CDR1 SGDLS, CDR2 YYNGEE. Trimming took 0 bases from V and 10 from J, leaving 20 bases between them. This CDR3 has 16 residues.